Each of the 15 T cell receptor beta chains below was sequenced from the same sample in a study of OX40 agonist ivuxolimab in advanced cancers. Assay used: immunoSEQ multiplex PCR; TCRdb lists only in-frame clones, some missing. Among some 100,000 clones listed, under 95% were seen once. Sample: CD4+ or CD8+ T cells sorted from blood, taken in a trial of the OX40 agonist ivuxolimab. The receptors here all came from an adult with an advanced solid tumor such as melanoma, head and neck, liver or kidney cancer.

The gene calls are TRBV10-3 and TRBJ2-2, with 10 bases aligning to TRBD1. Germline trimming cut 4 bases from V and 3 bases from J; bases unmatched to any gene: 5. The CDR3 sequence is 16 residues long. The germline gives CDR1 ENHRY, CDR2 SYGVKD. CDR3 in amino acids: CAISGGQGQDTGELFF. The CDR3 region has the DNA TGTGCCATCAGTGGGGGACAGGGGCAAGACACCGGGGAGCTGTTTTTT.

The chain joins TRBV6-1 to TRBJ2-7, with 11 bases that match TRBD1. V trimming: 6 bases; J trimming: 5 bases; junction bases outside the gene matches: 6. Germline assignment: CDR1 MNHNS and CDR2 SASEGT. This CDR3 is 14 amino acids long. CDR3 in amino acids: CASSLDRGHDEQYF. CDR3 nucleotides: TGTGCCAGCAGCCTGGACAGGGGGCACGACGAGCAGTACTTC.

The V call is TRBV18, the J call TRBJ2-7; D tentatively fits TRBD1 or TRBD2 (5 bases each). This CDR3 has 14 amino acids. V was cut by 0 bases and J by 3 bases, with 9 bases left in between. Per germline, CDR1 KGHSH and CDR2 LQKENI. CDR3 DNA sequence: TGTGCCAGCTCACCACCCTGGGGGAACTACGAGCAGTACTTC. Encoded protein: CASSPPWGNYEQYF.

V and J are TRBV5-6 and TRBJ1-1; 7 bases line up with TRBD1. The CDR3 loop spans 15 amino acids. V lost 4 bases and J lost 4; bases outside the gene matches: 10. Per germline, CDR1 SGHDT and CDR2 YYEEEE. The CDR3 nucleotides are TGTGCCAGCAGCCGAACCTCGACAGGGACCACTGAAGCTTTCTTT. Protein: CASSRTSTGTTEAFF.

This chain connects TRBV19 to TRBJ1-1; a weak D match, TRBD1 (6 bases). This CDR3 comprises 17 residues. Germline assignment: CDR1 LNHDA and CDR2 SQIVND (reference sequence). The V and J ends lost 3 bases and 1 base respectively, with 18 bases between them. In nucleotides, the CDR3 is TGTGCCAGTAGTATCTCGGTGAAAGGGGGGAGGAACACTGAAGCTTTCTTT. Its translation is CASSISVKGGRNTEAFF.

Only one count was recorded for this clone. The chain has TRBV7-2 and TRBJ2-4, with D possibly TRBD2 on 5 matching bases. Trimming removed 6 bases from V and 8 bases from J, with 14 bases in between. Germline-derived CDR1 and CDR2 are SGHTA and FQGNSA. CDR3 length: 13 amino acids. CDR3 bases: TGTGCCAGCAGTCCGGACTGGAGAGACATTCAGTACTTC. Protein product: CASSPDWRDIQYF.

The chain combines TRBV11-3 with TRBJ2-1; 7 bases are shared with TRBD2. With V trimmed by 7 bases and J by 9 bases, 6 bases remained unmatched. This CDR3 has 12 amino acids. The germline V gene encodes CDR1 SGHNT and CDR2 YENEEA. CDR3: CASNQREGEQFF. The DNA of the CDR3 is TGTGCCAGCAATCAGAGGGAGGGTGAGCAGTTCTTC.

The chain is built from TRBV21-1 and TRBJ2-2. TRBV21-1 counts as a pseudogene. The CDR3 loop spans 20 amino acids. Here the CDR3 DNA reads TGTGCCAGCAGCCCAGGGACCGGTGTAGGGGTTGCTTTTAACACCGGGGAGCTGTTTTTT. It translates to CASSPGTGVGVAFNTGELFF.

This chain connects TRBV19 to TRBJ2-1; possibly TRBD1 for D (6 bases). The CDR3 sequence is 15 residues long. Trimming cost V 2 bases and J 2 bases, with 10 bases left between them. Looked up from germline, CDR1 is LNHDA and CDR2 is SQIVND (reference sequence). CDR3 residues: CASSITGPAYNEQFF. The CDR3 DNA reads TGTGCCAGTAGTATAACAGGGCCAGCCTACAATGAGCAGTTCTTC. The variable domain in full, completed from reference TRBV19 and TRBJ2-1, reads DGGITQSPKYLFRKEGQNVTLSCEQNLNHDAMYWYRQDPGQGLRLIYYSQIVNDFQKGDIAEGYSVSREKKESFPLTVTSAQKNPTAFYLCASSITGPAYNEQFFGPGTRLTVL.

The V gene is TRBV5-6, the J gene TRBJ1-1; D is unresolved. The germline CDR1 and CDR2 sequences are SGHDT and YYEEEE. The germline V and J ends were trimmed by 3 bases and 1 base, with 10 bases remaining between them. The CDR3 length is 14 residues. The CDR3 DNA reads as TGTGCCAGCAGCTCGACGGACTGGAACACTGAAGCTTTCTTT. This codes for CASSSTDWNTEAFF.

This clone occurred once. This rearrangement joins TRBV7-2 to TRBJ1-2; D is unresolved. The ends were cut back, 5 bases at V and 7 bases at J, with 14 bases in the middle. The CDR3 spans 13 residues. CDR1 SGHTA and CDR2 FQGNSA come from the germline V gene. The CDR3 bases are TGTGCCAGCAGCCCTAGCGGGGTGCCTGGCTACACCTTC. It translates to CASSPSGVPGYTF.

This clone appeared once. V is TRBV5-1 and J is TRBJ1-2, with D hard to call. Trimming cost V 0 bases and J 8 bases, with 17 bases left between them. The CDR3 contains 15 residues. The germline gives CDR1 SGHRS, CDR2 YFSETQ. This chain's CDR3 is CASSLEGGRQVGYTF. CDR3 in DNA: TGCGCCAGCAGCTTGGAGGGCGGCCGCCAGGTGGGCTACACCTTC.

The rearrangement links TRBV28 to TRBJ1-2, with unresolved D. V lost 3 bases, J lost 0 bases, and 11 bases lay in between. CDR3 size: 15 residues. The germline gives CDR1 MDHEN, CDR2 SYDVKM. The chain's CDR3 is CASSFISQANYGYTF. In DNA, the CDR3 is TGTGCCAGCAGTTTTATAAGCCAAGCTAACTATGGCTACACCTTC.

In the case of this clone: Sequence at one end of the junction differs from germline and may be a read error. V usage is TRBV18 and J usage is TRBJ2-7; D is possibly TRBD2 (5 bases). Germline V gene sequence: CDR1 KGHSH, CDR2 LQKENI. The CDR3 extends over 14 amino acids. CDR3 nucleotides: TGTGCCAGCTCACCAGAGGGTCTCTCCTACGAGCGGTACTTC. Its protein is CASSPEGLSYERYF.

The chain couples TRBV16 to TRBJ1-2, with D unresolved. The CDR3 covers 13 residues. Germline V gene data show CDR1 as KGHSY and CDR2 as FQNENV. The V end was cut by 0 bases, the J end by 10 bases, with 12 bases between. The CDR3 DNA reads as TGTGCCAGCAGCCAATCCCGGACGGGAAACTACACCTTC. Protein product: CASSQSRTGNYTF. Using reference TRBV16 and TRBJ1-2 for the parts outside the CDR3, the full variable domain is GEEVAQTPKHLVRGEGQKAKLYCAPIKGHSYVFWYQQVLKNEFKFLISFQNENVFDETGMPKERFSAKCLPNSPCSLEIQATKLEDSAVYFCASSQSRTGNYTFGSGTRLTVV.